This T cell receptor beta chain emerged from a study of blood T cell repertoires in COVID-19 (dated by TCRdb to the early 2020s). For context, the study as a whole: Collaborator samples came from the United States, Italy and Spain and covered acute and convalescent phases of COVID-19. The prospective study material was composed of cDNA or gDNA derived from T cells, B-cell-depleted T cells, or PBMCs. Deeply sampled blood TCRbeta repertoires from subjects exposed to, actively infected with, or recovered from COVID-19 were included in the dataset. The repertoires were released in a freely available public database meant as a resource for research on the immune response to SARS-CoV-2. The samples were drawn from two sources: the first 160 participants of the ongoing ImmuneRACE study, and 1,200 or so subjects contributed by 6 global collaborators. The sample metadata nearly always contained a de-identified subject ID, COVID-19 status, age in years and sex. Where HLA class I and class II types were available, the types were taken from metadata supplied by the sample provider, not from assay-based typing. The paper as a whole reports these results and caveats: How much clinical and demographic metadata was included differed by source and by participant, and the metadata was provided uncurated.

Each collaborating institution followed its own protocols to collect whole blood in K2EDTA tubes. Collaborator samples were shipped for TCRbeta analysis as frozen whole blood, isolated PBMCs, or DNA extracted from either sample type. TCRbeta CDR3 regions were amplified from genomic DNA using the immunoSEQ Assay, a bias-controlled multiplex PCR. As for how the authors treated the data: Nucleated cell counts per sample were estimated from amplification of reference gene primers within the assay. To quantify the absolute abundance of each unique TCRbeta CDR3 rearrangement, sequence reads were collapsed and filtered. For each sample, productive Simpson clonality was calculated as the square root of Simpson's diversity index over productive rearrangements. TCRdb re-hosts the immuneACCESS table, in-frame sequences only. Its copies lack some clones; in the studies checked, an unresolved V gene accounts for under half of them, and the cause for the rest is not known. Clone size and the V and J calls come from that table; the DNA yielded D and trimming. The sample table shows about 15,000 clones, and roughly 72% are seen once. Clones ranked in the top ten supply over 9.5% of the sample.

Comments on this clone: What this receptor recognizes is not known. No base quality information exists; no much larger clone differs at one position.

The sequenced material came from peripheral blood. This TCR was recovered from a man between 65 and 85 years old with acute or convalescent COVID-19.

The CDR3 sequence is CASSHPGKISSGSKNTGELFF. The nucleotide sequence reads TGTGCCAGCAGCCACCCCGGAAAAATTAGTAGCGGGAGTAAAAACACCGGGGAGCTGTTTTTT. The chain is made from TRBV4-2 and TRBJ2-2; 9 central bases correspond to TRBD2. The CDR3 spans 21 residues, from the cysteine through the phenylalanine. Of all the DNA, just the CDR3 is kept, 63 bases in frame from base 1. CDR1 is given as LGHNA and CDR2 as YNFKEQ, both from the germline V gene. At the junction V is shortened by 3 bases and J by 2 bases; bases outside the gene matches: 19.